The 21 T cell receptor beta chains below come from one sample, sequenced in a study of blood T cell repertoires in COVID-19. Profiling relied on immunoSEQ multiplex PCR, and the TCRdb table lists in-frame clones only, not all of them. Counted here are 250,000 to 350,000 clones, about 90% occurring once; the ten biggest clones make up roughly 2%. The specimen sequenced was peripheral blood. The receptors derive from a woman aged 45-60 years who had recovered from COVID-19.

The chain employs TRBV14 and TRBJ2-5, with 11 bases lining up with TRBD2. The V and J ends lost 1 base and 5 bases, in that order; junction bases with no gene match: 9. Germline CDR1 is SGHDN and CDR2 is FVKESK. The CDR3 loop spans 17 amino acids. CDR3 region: CASSQGLAGGPGETQYF. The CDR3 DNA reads TGTGCCAGCAGCCAAGGATTAGCGGGGGGGCCCGGGGAGACCCAGTACTTC.

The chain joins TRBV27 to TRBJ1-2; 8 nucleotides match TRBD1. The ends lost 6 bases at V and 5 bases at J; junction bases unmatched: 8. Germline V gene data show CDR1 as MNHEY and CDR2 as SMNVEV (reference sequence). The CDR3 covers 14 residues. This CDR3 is CASRTAGGVYGYTF. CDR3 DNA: TGTGCCAGCAGAACGGCAGGGGGCGTTTATGGCTACACCTTC.

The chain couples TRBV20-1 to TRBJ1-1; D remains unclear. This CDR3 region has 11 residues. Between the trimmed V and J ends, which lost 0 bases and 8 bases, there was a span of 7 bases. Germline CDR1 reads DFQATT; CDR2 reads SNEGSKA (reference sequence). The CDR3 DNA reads TGCAGTGCTAGAGAACTTGTCGAAGCTTTCTTT. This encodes CSARELVEAFF.

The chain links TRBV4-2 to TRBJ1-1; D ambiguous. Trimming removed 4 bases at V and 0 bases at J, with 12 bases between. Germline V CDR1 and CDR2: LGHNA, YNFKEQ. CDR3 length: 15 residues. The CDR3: CASSLRSRMNTEAFF. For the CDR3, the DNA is TGTGCCAGCAGCCTACGTTCGCGGATGAACACTGAAGCTTTCTTT.

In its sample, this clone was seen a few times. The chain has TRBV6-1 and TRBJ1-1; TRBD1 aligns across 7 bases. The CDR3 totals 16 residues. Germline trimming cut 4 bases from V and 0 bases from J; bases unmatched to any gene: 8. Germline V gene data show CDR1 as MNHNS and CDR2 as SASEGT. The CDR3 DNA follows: TGTGCCAGCAGTGGCCGGGACAGAAGGTTGAACACTGAAGCTTTCTTT. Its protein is CASSGRDRRLNTEAFF.

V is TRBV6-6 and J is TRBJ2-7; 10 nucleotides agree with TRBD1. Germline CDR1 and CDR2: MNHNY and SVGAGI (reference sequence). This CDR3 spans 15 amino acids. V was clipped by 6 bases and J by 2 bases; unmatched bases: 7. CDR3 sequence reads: CASSKPGTGAYEQYF. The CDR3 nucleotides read TGTGCCAGCAGCAAGCCCGGGACAGGGGCCTACGAGCAGTACTTC.

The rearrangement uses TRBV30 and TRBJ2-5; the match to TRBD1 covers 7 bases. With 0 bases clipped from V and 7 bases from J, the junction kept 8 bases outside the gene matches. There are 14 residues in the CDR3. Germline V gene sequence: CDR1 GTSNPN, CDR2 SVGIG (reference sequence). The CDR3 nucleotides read TGTGCCTGGAGTGTCCTCACAGGGGTTGGGACCCAGTACTTC. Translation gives CAWSVLTGVGTQYF.

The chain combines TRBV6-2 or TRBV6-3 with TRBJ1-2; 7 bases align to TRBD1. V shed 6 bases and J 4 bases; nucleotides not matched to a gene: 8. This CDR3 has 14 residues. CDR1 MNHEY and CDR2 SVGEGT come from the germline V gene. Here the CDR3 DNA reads TGTGCCAGCAGCATCGGACAGGTCTTCTATGGCTACACCTTC. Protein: CASSIGQVFYGYTF.

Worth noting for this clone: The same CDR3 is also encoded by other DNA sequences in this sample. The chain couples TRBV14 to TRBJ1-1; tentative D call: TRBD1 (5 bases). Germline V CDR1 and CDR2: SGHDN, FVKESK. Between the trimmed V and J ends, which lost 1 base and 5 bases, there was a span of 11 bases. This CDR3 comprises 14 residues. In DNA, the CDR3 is TGTGCCAGCAGCCAAGTTGGGGGAGGGACTGAAGCTTTCTTT. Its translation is CASSQVGGGTEAFF.

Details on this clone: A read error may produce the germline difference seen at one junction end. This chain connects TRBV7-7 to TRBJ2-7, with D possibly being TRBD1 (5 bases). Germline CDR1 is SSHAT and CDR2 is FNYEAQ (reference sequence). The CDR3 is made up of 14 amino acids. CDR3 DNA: TGTGCTAGCAGCCCTACCCGACAGACCTACGAGCAGTACTTC. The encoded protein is CASSPTRQTYEQYF.

As DNA, the CDR3 is TGTGCCAGCTCACCACCGTCCCGGACAGGGCCTAACTATGGCTACACCTTC. It encodes CASSPPSRTGPNYGYTF. The rearrangement joins TRBV18 to TRBJ1-2; TRBD1 agrees at 8 bases. The junction had 6 bases not matched to a gene; V was cut back by 0 bases and J by 0 bases. The CDR3 has 17 residues. Germline CDR1 reads KGHSH; CDR2 reads LQKENI.

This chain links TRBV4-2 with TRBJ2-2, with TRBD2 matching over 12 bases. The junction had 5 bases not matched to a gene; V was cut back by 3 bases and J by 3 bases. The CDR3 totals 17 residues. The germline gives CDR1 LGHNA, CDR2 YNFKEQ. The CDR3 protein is CASSQETSGGYTGELFF. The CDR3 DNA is TGTGCCAGCAGCCAGGAGACTAGCGGGGGATACACCGGGGAGCTGTTTTTT.

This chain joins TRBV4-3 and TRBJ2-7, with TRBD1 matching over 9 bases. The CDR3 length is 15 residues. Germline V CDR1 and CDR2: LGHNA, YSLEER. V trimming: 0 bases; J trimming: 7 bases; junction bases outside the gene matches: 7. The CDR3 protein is CASSQERQGVGEQYF. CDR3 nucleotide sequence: TGCGCCAGCAGCCAAGAGAGACAGGGGGTGGGAGAGCAGTACTTC.

The CDR3 is CASSPTLRDRARSNYGYTF. CDR3 in DNA: TGTGCCAGCAGCCCGACCCTCCGGGACAGGGCCCGTTCTAACTATGGCTACACCTTC. The chain combines TRBV5-4 with TRBJ1-2; TRBD1 agrees at 9 bases. Looked up from germline, CDR1 is SGHNT and CDR2 is YYREEE (reference sequence). J gave up 0 bases and V 4 bases, and 16 bases lay outside the gene matches. This CDR3 is built from 19 residues.

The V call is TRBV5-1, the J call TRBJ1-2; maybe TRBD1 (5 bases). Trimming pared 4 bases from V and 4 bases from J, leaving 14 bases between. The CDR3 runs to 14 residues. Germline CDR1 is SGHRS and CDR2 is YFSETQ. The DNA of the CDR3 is TGCGCCAGCAGCCCCAGGGATAGTGGCTATGGCTACACCTTC. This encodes CASSPRDSGYGYTF. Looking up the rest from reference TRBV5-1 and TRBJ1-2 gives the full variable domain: KAGVTQTPRYLIKTRGQQVTLSCSPISGHRSVSWYQQTPGQGLQFLFEYFSETQRNKGNFPGRFSGRQFSNSRSEMNVSTLELGDSALYLCASSPRDSGYGYTFGSGTRLTVV.

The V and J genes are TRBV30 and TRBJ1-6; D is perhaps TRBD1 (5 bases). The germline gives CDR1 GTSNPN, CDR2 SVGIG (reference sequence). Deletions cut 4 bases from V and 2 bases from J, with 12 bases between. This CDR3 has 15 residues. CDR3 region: CAWIQEGTYNSPLHF. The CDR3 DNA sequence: TGTGCCTGGATTCAGGAGGGGACCTATAATTCACCCCTCCACTTT.

The CDR3 loop is CASSGLQGTEAFF. DNA of the CDR3: TGCGCCAGCAGCGGCCTTCAGGGAACTGAAGCTTTCTTT. V gene TRBV5-1 combines with J gene TRBJ1-1; possible D gene TRBD1, 5 bases. The CDR3 sequence is 13 residues long. V lost 4 bases and J lost 5, with 12 bases in between. Germline-derived CDR1 and CDR2 are SGHRS and YFSETQ.

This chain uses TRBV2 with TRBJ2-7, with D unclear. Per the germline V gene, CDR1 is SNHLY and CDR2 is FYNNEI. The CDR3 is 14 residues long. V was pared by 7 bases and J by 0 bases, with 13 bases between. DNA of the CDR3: TGTGCCAGCAAGGCACAGCTGAGCTCCTACGAGCAGTACTTC. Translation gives CASKAQLSSYEQYF.

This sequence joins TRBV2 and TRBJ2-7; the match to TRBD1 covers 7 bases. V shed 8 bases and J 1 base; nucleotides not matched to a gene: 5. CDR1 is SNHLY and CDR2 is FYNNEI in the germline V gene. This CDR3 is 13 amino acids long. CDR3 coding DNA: TGTGCCAGCCTTCCAGGGGGATCCTACGAGCAGTACTTC. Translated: CASLPGGSYEQYF.

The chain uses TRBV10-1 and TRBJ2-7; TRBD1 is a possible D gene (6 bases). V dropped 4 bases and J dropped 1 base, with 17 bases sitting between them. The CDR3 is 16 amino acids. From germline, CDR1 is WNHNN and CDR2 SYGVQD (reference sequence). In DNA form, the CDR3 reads TGCGCCAGCAGTGGTTCAGGGGATTTCTCGTCCTACGAGCAGTACTTC. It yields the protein CASSGSGDFSSYEQYF.

The CDR3 region has the DNA TGTGCCAGCAGTTACTTCGACAGGGGGCCTGTCGCTGAAGCTTTCTTT. It is translated as CASSYFDRGPVAEAFF. The chain links TRBV6-5 to TRBJ1-1, with TRBD1 identical over 10 bases. This CDR3 contains 16 residues. Germline V gene data show CDR1 as MNHEY and CDR2 as SVGAGI. V gave up 1 base and J gave up 6 bases; unmatched junction bases: 8.